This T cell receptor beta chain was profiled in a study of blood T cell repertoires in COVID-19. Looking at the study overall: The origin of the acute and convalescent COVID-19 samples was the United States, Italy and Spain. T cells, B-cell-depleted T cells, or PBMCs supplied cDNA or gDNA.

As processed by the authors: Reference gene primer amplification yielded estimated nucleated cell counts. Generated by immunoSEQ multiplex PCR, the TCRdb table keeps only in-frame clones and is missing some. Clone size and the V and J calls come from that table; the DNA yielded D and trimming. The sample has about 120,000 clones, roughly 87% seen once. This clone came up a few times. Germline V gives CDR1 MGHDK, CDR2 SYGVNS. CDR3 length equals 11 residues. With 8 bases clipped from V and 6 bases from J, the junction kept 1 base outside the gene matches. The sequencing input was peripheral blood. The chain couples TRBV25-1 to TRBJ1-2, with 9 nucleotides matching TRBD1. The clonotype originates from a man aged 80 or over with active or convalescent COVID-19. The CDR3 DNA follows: TGTGCCAGCGGGACAGGGCATGGCTACACCTTC. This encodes CASGTGHGYTF.